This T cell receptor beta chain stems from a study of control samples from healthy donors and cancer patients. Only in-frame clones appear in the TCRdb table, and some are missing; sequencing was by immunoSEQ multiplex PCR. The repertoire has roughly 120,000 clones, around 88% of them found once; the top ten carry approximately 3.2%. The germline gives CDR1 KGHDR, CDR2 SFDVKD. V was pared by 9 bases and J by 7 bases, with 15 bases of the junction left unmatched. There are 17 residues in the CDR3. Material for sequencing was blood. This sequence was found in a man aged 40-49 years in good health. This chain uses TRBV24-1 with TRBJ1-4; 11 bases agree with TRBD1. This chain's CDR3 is CATPPSNVDRGPEKLFF. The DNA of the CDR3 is TGTGCCACCCCCCCCAGCAATGTGGACAGGGGGCCTGAAAAACTGTTTTTT.